The rows below give T cell receptor beta chains drawn from one sample of a study of OX40 agonist ivuxolimab in advanced cancers. This table comes from immunoSEQ multiplex PCR, and its TCRdb copy is limited to in-frame clones, with some not included. The data show about 46,000 clones, with 82% seen just once and more than 1.5% held by the top ten. Sequenced here: CD4+ or CD8+ T cells sorted from blood, sampled in a trial of the OX40 agonist ivuxolimab. Source of these receptors: an adult with an advanced solid tumor such as melanoma, head and neck, liver or kidney cancer. Both conserved end residues are part of each CDR3. A D gene is named only where the DNA matches it firmly. Clone size appears in some rows only: once, few, many, or a class for an expanded clone.

.	14	.	TRBJ2-3	TRBV7-2	CASSLDTSTDTQYF	TGTGCCAGCAGCCTAGACACTAGCACAGATACGCAGTATTTT
.	12	.	TRBJ1-5	TRBV28	CASRIPTEPQHF	TGTGCCAGCAGGATACCCACAGAGCCCCAGCATTTT
.	15	TRBD1	TRBJ1-2	TRBV5-1	CASTVGTGPVYGYTF	TGCGCCAGCACCGTAGGGACAGGACCAGTATATGGCTACACCTTC
.	16	TRBD1	TRBJ1-1	TRBV6-1	CASSELGQTRSTEAFF	TGTGCCAGCAGTGAACTGGGACAGACGAGGAGCACTGAAGCTTTCTTT
.	15	.	TRBJ2-3	TRBV5-1	CASSLGTLTTDTQYF	TGCGCCAGCAGCTTGGGAACCTTGACCACAGATACGCAGTATTTT
once	14	.	TRBJ2-3	TRBV4-2	CASSQKSSTDTQYF	TGTGCCAGCAGCCAAAAGTCTAGCACAGATACGCAGTATTTT
.	16	TRBD2	TRBJ2-3	TRBV5-1	CASSLLGRGGTDTQYF	TGCGCCAGCAGCTTACTGGGGAGGGGTGGCACAGATACGCAGTATTTT
.	15	TRBD1	TRBJ1-1	TRBV5-5	CASSWQGAARTEAFF	TGTGCCAGCAGCTGGCAGGGGGCGGCAAGGACTGAAGCTTTCTTT
.	16	TRBD1	TRBJ1-1	TRBV2	CASTLGGRVGITEAFF	TGTGCCAGCACCCTAGGGGGCAGGGTGGGTATCACTGAAGCTTTCTTT
once	12	.	TRBJ1-5	TRBV19	CASSGLNQPQHF	TGTGCCAGTAGTGGACTGAATCAGCCCCAGCATTTT
.	16	.	TRBJ2-1	TRBV15	CATSRDPVAAANEQFF	TGTGCCACCAGCAGAGATCCTGTGGCTGCAGCTAATGAGCAGTTCTTC
.	14	.	TRBJ1-4	TRBV4-1	CASSQGQTNEKLFF	TGCGCCAGCAGCCAAGGGCAAACTAATGAAAAACTGTTTTTT
few	15	.	TRBJ1-1	TRBV9	CASSPRGQKGTEAFF	TGTGCCAGCAGCCCTCGGGGCCAAAAGGGCACTGAAGCTTTCTTT
.	14	.	TRBJ1-1	TRBV5-6	CASSFVLSNTEAFF	TGTGCCAGCAGCTTTGTCCTTTCTAACACTGAAGCTTTCTTT
medium-sized	12	.	TRBJ1-1	TRBV30	CAWKGGGTEAFF	TGTGCCTGGAAAGGCGGTGGCACTGAAGCTTTCTTT
.	13	.	TRBJ1-1	TRBV5-1	CASSFGQRSEAFF	TGCGCCAGCAGCTTTGGACAGAGGAGTGAAGCTTTCTTT
.	14	.	TRBJ1-2	TRBV28	CASKGGSSIYGYTF	TGTGCCAGCAAAGGAGGGTCCTCCATCTATGGCTACACCTTC
.	14	.	TRBJ1-1	TRBV5-1	CASSLGGVEGGAFF	TGCGCCAGCAGCTTGGGGGGCGTCGAGGGAGGGGCTTTCTTT
.	14	.	TRBJ1-5	TRBV29-1	CSVVVGGYGGPQHF	TGCAGCGTTGTGGTGGGGGGCTATGGTGGGCCCCAGCATTTT
.	16	.	TRBJ1-2	TRBV11-2	CASTPRGSQSPHGYTF	TGTGCCAGCACCCCGAGGGGCAGCCAATCCCCCCATGGCTACACCTTC
.	13	.	TRBJ2-6	TRBV6-6	CASTLAGANVLTF	TGTGCCAGCACTCTAGCTGGGGCCAACGTCCTGACTTTC
.	15	TRBD2	TRBJ2-5	TRBV5-1	CASSLLLAGEETQYF	TGCGCCAGCAGCTTGCTCCTAGCGGGGGAAGAGACCCAGTACTTC
.	14	.	TRBJ2-2	TRBV19	CASSIEGRTGELFF	TGTGCCAGTAGTATCGAGGGGAGAACCGGGGAGCTGTTTTTT
.	14	TRBD1	TRBJ2-1	TRBV6-1	CASTLGQGVNEQFF	TGTGCCAGCACATTGGGACAGGGCGTCAATGAGCAGTTCTTC
.	11	.	TRBJ2-2	TRBV30	CAWSVEQGLFF	TGTGCCTGGAGTGTAGAACAGGGGCTGTTTTTT
.	16	TRBD1	TRBJ1-5	TRBV6-6	CASSYLQGPGNQPQHF	TGTGCCAGCAGTTACCTACAGGGGCCTGGCAATCAGCCCCAGCATTTT
once	17	TRBD1	TRBJ1-1	TRBV7-8	CASSRWDRGRMGTEAFF	TGTGCCAGCAGCCGATGGGACAGGGGGCGGATGGGCACTGAAGCTTTCTTT
.	13	.	TRBJ1-5	TRBV30	CAWSGGRNQPQHF	TGTGCCTGGAGTGGTGGGAGAAATCAGCCCCAGCATTTT
few	14	.	TRBJ2-7	TRBV19	CASSNTLIGGEQYF	TGTGCCAGTAGTAACACCCTCATAGGGGGCGAGCAGTACTTC
.	17	.	TRBJ1-3	TRBV4-2	CASSQVRAGNSGNTIYF	TGTGCCAGCAGCCAAGTTAGGGCCGGTAACTCTGGAAACACCATATATTTT
.	15	.	TRBJ1-2	TRBV5-5	CASSFGVQPNYGYTF	TGTGCCAGCAGCTTCGGTGTACAGCCTAACTATGGCTACACCTTC
.	14	.	TRBJ1-1	TRBV7-2	CASSLYGGGTEAFF	TGTGCCAGCAGCTTATATGGGGGAGGTACTGAAGCTTTCTTT
.	15	.	TRBJ1-1	TRBV5-6	CASSLGYGGNTEAFF	TGTGCCAGCAGCTTGGGGTATGGGGGCAACACTGAAGCTTTCTTT
.	15	TRBD2	TRBJ2-7	TRBV7-9	CASSSSSGGLYEQYF	TGTGCCAGCAGCTCTAGTAGCGGGGGCCTCTACGAGCAGTACTTC
.	14	.	TRBJ2-2	TRBV5-1	CASSLVSNTGELFF	TGCGCCAGCAGCTTGGTTTCGAACACCGGGGAGCTGTTTTTT
.	15	.	TRBJ1-3	TRBV7-2	CASSWGRSSGNTIYF	TGTGCCAGCAGCTGGGGCAGGAGCTCTGGAAACACCATATATTTT
.	15	TRBD2	TRBJ2-1	TRBV19	CASSIGLAASDEQFF	TGTGCCAGTAGTATAGGACTAGCGGCAAGCGATGAGCAGTTCTTC
once	16	TRBD1	TRBJ2-2	TRBV7-6	CASSPRPGQGSGELFF	TGTGCCAGCAGCCCGAGACCCGGACAGGGGAGCGGGGAGCTGTTTTTT
.	13	.	TRBJ1-6	TRBV30	CAWSVGGESPLHF	TGTGCCTGGAGTGTAGGGGGAGAGTCACCCCTCCACTTT
.	12	.	TRBJ2-1	TRBV5-6	CASSRNYRGQFF	TGTGCCAGCAGCCGAAACTACCGGGGGCAGTTCTTC
.	15	.	TRBJ1-3	TRBV5-4	CASSLGGLSGNTIYF	TGTGCCAGCAGCTTGGGCGGCTTAAGTGGAAACACCATATATTTT
few	12	.	TRBJ2-7	TRBV7-2	CASSSPLLEQYF	TGTGCCAGCAGCAGCCCCCTCCTCGAGCAGTACTTC
.	13	.	TRBJ2-7	TRBV7-9	CASSLGVLYEQYF	TGTGCCAGCAGCTTGGGGGTGCTCTACGAGCAGTACTTC
.	17	TRBD2	TRBJ2-3	TRBV5-1	CASSPHSGGASTDTQYF	TGCGCCAGCAGCCCCCATAGCGGGGGGGCTAGCACAGATACGCAGTATTTT
once	13	.	TRBJ2-7	TRBV18	CASSVTEYYEQYF	TGTGCCAGCTCTGTAACAGAGTACTACGAGCAGTACTTC
.	13	TRBD1	TRBJ1-2	TRBV19	CATQTGLGYGYTF	TGTGCCACCCAGACAGGGTTGGGCTATGGCTACACCTTC
.	14	TRBD1	TRBJ2-2	TRBV6-1	CASSENDRGGELFF	TGTGCCAGCAGTGAGAATGACAGGGGCGGGGAGCTGTTTTTT
.	16	.	TRBJ1-1	TRBV25-1	CASSEFSFRGNTEAFF	TGTGCCAGCAGTGAATTTTCCTTCAGGGGCAACACTGAAGCTTTCTTT
few	11	.	TRBJ2-7	TRBV20-1	CSASGSFEQYF	TGCAGTGCTAGTGGGTCCTTCGAGCAGTACTTC
.	14	.	TRBJ2-5	TRBV18	CASSPPFREETQYF	TGTGCCAGCTCACCACCTTTCAGGGAAGAGACCCAGTACTTC
.	15	.	TRBJ1-4	TRBV4-3	CASSRSGEPGEKLFF	TGCGCCAGCAGCCGATCAGGGGAGCCAGGCGAAAAACTGTTTTTT
.	13	.	TRBJ2-7	TRBV18	CASSPSDTREQYF	TGTGCCAGCTCACCTTCAGACACGAGGGAGCAGTACTTC
.	16	.	TRBJ2-7	TRBV5-1	CASSLAAGPLMYEQYF	TGCGCCAGCAGCTTGGCCGCCGGGCCCCTAATGTACGAGCAGTACTTC
.	12	.	TRBJ1-1	TRBV2	CASSEMAGAAFF	TGTGCCAGCAGTGAGATGGCCGGAGCGGCTTTCTTT
.	14	TRBD1	TRBJ2-3	TRBV7-9	CASSLDRSTDTQYF	TGTGCCAGCAGCTTGGACAGGTCCACAGATACGCAGTATTTT
.	15	TRBD1	TRBJ2-2	TRBV18	CASSSGTGGTGELFF	TGTGCCAGCTCTTCCGGGACAGGGGGAACCGGGGAGCTGTTTTTT
.	16	TRBD1	TRBJ1-2	TRBV15	CATSRDGQGVRYGYTF	TGTGCCACCAGCAGAGATGGCCAGGGGGTTCGCTATGGCTACACCTTC
.	15	TRBD2	TRBJ2-7	TRBV5-1	CASSLAWGGAGEQYF	TGCGCCAGCAGCTTGGCGTGGGGGGGAGCGGGCGAGCAGTACTTC
once	14	.	TRBJ1-1	TRBV11-2	CASSLDPGTSAAFF	TGTGCCAGCAGCTTAGACCCGGGGACTTCAGCGGCTTTCTTT
.	12	.	TRBJ1-1	TRBV9	CASSVGGGEAFF	TGTGCCAGCAGCGTAGGGGGAGGGGAAGCTTTCTTT